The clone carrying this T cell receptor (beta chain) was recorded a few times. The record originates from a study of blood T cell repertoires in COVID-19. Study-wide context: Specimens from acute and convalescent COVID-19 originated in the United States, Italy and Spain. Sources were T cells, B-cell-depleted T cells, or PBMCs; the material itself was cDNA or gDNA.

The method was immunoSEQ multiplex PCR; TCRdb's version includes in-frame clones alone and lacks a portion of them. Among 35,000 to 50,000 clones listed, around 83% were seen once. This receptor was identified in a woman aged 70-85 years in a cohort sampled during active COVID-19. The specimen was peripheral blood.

In DNA form, the CDR3 reads TGCGCCAGCAGCTCCCAGCCGCAGGGTGAAACTGAAGCTTTCTTT. This gives the protein CASSSQPQGETEAFF. The rearrangement uses TRBV5-1 and TRBJ1-1, with D tentatively TRBD1 (5 bases). CDR1 is SGHRS and CDR2 is YFSETQ in the germline V gene. Trimming took 3 bases from V and 5 from J, leaving 17 bases between them. The CDR3 length is 15 residues.